This entry is about one T cell receptor beta chain. Antigen specificity is unknown. The sample is drawn from a study of cytomegalovirus exposure and HLA in healthy donors. Study-wide results and limits: The study recorded 164 TCR beta chains that were cytomegalovirus-associated. Analyses of presence/absence relied on an assumption of roughly uniform sequencing depth across donors. Immune exposure was documented only through CMV serostatus.

Trimming took off 3 bases at V and 12 bases at J, with 27 bases between the two ends. The CDR3 is made up of 17 amino acids. CDR1 is MDHEN and CDR2 is SYDVKM in the germline V gene. PCR amplification relied on 60 Vbeta primers (plus 13 Jbeta primers). Profiled with immunoSEQ multiplex PCR; TCRdb holds only in-frame clones, not every one. The table has some 200,000 clones, approximately 78% seen once; the top ten hold 6.5%. The chain is built from TRBV28 and TRBJ2-4; D is possibly TRBD1 (6 bases). Sequencing used PBMCs. This clonotype was obtained from a woman aged 45-60 years in good health and CMV-seropositive. The CDR3 region is CASSFPLQGHQQDSQYF. CDR3 in DNA: TGTGCCAGCAGTTTCCCCCTACAGGGACACCAGCAGGACAGTCAGTACTTC.